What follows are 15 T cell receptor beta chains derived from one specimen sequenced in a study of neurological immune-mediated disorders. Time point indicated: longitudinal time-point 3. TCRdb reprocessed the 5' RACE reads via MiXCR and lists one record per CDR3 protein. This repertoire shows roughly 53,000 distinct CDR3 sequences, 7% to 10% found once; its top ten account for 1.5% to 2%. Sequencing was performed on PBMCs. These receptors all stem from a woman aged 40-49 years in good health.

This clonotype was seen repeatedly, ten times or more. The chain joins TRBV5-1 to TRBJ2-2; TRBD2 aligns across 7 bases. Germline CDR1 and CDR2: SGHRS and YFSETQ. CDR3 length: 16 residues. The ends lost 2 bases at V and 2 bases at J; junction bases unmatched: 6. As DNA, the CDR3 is TGCGCCAGCAGCTTCGTCGGGGGGTCAAACACCGGGGAGCTGTTTTTT. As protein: CASSFVGGSNTGELFF.

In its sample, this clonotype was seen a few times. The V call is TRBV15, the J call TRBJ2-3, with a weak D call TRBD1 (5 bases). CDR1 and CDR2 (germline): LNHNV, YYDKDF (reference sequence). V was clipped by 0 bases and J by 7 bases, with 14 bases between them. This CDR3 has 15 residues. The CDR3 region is CATSRDPNQGNTQYF. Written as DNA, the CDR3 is TGTGCCACCAGCAGAGATCCCAACCAGGGCAATACGCAGTATTTT.

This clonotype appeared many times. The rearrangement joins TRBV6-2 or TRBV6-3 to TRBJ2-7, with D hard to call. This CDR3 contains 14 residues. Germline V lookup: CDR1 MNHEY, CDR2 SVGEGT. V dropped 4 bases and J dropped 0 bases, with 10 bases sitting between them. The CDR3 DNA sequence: TGTGCCAGCAGTTCTCCCCCCGTCTCCTACGAGCAGTACTTC. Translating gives CASSSPPVSYEQYF.

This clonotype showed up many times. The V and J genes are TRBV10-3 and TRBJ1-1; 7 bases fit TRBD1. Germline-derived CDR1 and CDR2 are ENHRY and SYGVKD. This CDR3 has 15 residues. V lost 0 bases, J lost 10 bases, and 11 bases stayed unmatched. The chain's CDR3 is CAISESESGQRGAFF. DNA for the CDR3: TGTGCCATCAGTGAGTCAGAGTCGGGACAGAGGGGAGCTTTCTTT.

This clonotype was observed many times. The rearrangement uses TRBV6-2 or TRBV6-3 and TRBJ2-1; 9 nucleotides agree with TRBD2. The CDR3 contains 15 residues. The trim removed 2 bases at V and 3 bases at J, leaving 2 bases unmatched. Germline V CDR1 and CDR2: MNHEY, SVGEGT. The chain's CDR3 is CASSYVAGVYNEQFF. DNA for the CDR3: TGTGCCAGCAGTTACGTAGCGGGGGTCTACAATGAGCAGTTCTTC.

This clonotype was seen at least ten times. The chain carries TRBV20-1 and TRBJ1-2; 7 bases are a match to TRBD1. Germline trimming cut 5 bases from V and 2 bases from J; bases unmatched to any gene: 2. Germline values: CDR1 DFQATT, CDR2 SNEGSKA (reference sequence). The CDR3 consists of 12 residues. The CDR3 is CSAGRGNYGYTF. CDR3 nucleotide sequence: TGCAGTGCTGGCAGGGGGAACTATGGCTACACCTTC.

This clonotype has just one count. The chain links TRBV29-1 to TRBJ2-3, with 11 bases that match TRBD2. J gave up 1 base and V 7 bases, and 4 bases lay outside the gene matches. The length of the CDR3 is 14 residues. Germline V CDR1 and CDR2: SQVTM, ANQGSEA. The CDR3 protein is CSASGLAGTDTQYF. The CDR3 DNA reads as TGCAGCGCTTCGGGACTAGCGGGCACAGATACGCAGTATTTT.

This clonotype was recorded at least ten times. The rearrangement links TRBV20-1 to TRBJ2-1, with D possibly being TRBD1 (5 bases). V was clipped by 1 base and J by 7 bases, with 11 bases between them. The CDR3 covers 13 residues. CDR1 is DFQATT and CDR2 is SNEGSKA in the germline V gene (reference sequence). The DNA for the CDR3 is TGCAGTGCTAGAGTTACGACAGCAAATGAGCAGTTCTTC. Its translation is CSARVTTANEQFF.

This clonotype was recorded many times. CDR3 sequence: CASSLVPRGTFSGDTQYF. CDR3 sequence (DNA): TGTGCCAGCAGCTTAGTTCCGCGGGGGACTTTTTCCGGAGATACGCAGTATTTT. The rearrangement joins TRBV7-9 to TRBJ2-3; 7 bases are a match to TRBD2. This CDR3 is built from 18 residues. J lost 5 bases, V lost 1 base, and 15 bases had no gene match. CDR1 is SEHNR, CDR2 FQNEAQ, per germline (reference sequence).

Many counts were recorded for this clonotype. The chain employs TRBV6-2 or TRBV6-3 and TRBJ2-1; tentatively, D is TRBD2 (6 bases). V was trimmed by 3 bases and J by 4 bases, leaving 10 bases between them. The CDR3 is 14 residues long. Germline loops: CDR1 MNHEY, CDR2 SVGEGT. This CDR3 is CASSYSGGYNEQFF. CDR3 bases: TGTGCCAGCAGTTATTCCGGGGGATACAATGAGCAGTTCTTC.

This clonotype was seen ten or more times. CDR3 residues: CASSGTSGIYNEQFF. In DNA form, the CDR3 reads TGCGCCAGCAGCGGAACTAGCGGGATCTACAATGAGCAGTTCTTC. The chain links TRBV5-1 to TRBJ2-1, with 10 bases matching TRBD2. V lost 4 bases and J lost 3; bases outside the gene matches: 4. CDR1 is SGHRS and CDR2 is YFSETQ in the germline V gene. The CDR3 has 15 amino acids.

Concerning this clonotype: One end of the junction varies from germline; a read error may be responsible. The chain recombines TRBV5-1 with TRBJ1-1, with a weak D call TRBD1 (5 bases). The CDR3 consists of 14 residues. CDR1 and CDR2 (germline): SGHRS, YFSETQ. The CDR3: CAGSSGHSNTEAFF. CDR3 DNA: TGCGCCGGCAGTAGCGGACATTCGAACACTGAAGCTTTCTTT. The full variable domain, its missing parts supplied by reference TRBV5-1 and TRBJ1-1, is KAGVTQTPRYLIKTRGQQVTLSCSPISGHRSVSWYQQTPGQGLQFLFEYFSETQRNKGNFPGRFSGRQFSNSRSEMNVSTLELGDSALYLCAGSSGHSNTEAFFGQGTRLTVV.

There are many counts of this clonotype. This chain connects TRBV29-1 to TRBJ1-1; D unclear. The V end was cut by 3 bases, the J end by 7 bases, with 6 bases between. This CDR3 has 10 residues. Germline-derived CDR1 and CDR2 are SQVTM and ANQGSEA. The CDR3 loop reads CSVEVLEAFF. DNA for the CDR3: TGCAGCGTTGAGGTCCTTGAAGCTTTCTTT.

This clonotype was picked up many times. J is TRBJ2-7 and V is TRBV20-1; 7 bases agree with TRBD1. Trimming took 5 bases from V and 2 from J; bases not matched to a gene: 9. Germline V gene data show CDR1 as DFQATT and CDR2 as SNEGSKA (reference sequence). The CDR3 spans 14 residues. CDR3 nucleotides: TGCAGTGCTCAACCGGGACAGAGTCCCTACGAGCAGTACTTC. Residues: CSAQPGQSPYEQYF.

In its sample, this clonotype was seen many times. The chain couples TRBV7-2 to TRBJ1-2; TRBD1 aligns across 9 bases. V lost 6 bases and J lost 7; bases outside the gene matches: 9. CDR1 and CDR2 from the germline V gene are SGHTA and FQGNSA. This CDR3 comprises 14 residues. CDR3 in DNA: TGTGCCAGCAGTCCTACAGGGGGCAATAGTGGCTACACCTTC. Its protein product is CASSPTGGNSGYTF.